This entry is about one T cell receptor beta chain. These data originate in a study of blood T cells in healthy people across ages. This CDR3 is built from 18 residues. V was clipped by 0 bases and J by 4 bases; unmatched bases: 10. From germline, CDR1 is SGDLS and CDR2 YYNGEE. Using a J-beta primer mix together with a sample-barcoded 5' primer, a second PCR was run for roughly 7 to 12 cycles. TCRdb fed the 5' RACE reads into MiXCR, producing one record per CDR3 protein. The sample yields about 1.4 million distinct CDR3 sequences, around 59% seen once. This sequence joins TRBV9 and TRBJ2-1; TRBD2 agrees at 10 bases. The sequence derives from a man aged 18 to 30 in good health. The source material was blood. The CDR3 loop reads CASSVGGGAGGPYNEQFF. CDR3 sequence (DNA): TGTGCCAGCAGCGTAGGCGGAGGAGCGGGAGGGCCGTACAATGAGCAGTTCTTC.